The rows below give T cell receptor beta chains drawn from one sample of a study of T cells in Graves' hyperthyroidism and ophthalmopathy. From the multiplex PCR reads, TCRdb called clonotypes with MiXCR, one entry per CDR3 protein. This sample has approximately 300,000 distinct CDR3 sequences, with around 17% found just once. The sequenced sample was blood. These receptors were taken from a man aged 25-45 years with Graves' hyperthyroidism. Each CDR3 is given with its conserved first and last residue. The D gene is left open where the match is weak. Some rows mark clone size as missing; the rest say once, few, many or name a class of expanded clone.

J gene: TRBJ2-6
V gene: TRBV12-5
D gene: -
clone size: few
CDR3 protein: CASGPTASSGANVLTF
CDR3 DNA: TGTGCTAGTGGGCCGACAGCCTCTTCTGGGGCCAACGTCCTGACTTTC

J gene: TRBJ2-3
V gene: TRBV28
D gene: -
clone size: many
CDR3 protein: CASSAPDPALDTQYF
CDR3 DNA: TGTGCCAGCAGTGCCCCGGACCCAGCCCTTGATACGCAGTATTTT

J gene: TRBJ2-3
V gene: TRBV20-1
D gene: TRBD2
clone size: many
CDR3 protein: CSVEAGDHTDTQYF
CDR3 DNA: TGCAGCGTGGAGGCGGGAGATCACACAGATACGCAGTATTTT

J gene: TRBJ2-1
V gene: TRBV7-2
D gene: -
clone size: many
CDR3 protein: CASSSFGEQFF
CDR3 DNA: TGTGCCAGCAGCTCGTTCGGCGAGCAGTTCTTC

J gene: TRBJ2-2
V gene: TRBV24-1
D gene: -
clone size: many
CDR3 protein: CATSGRTENTGELFF
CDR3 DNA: TGTGCCACCAGTGGACGGACTGAGAACACCGGGGAGCTGTTTTTT

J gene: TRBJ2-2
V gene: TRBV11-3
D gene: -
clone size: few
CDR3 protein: CASSLDWPSTGELFF
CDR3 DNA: TGTGCCAGCAGCTTAGATTGGCCGAGCACCGGGGAGCTGTTTTTT

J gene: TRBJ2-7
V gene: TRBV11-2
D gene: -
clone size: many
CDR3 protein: CASSLDWDLYEQYF
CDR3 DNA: TGTGCCAGCAGCTTAGATTGGGACCTCTACGAGCAGTACTTC

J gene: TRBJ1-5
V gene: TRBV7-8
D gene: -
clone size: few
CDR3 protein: CASSIVLGGSGQPQHF
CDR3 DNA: TGTGCCAGCAGCATCGTGCTTGGGGGCTCCGGTCAGCCCCAGCATTTT

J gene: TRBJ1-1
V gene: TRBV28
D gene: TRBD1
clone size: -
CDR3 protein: CAISPDRGAFF
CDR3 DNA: TGTGCCATCAGTCCGGACAGGGGGGCTTTCTTT

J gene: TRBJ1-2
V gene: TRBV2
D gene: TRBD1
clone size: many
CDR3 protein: CASSYAPTGDYGYTF
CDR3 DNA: TGTGCCAGCAGTTACGCCCCAACAGGGGACTATGGCTACACCTTC

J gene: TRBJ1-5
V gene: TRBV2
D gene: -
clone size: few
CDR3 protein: CASLWLYYNQPQHF
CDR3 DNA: TGTGCCTCCCTTTGGCTGTACTACAATCAGCCCCAGCATTTT

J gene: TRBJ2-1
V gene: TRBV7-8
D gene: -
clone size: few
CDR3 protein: CASSSRLDSGQFF
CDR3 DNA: TGTGCCAGCAGCTCCCGACTAGACAGTGGGCAGTTCTTC

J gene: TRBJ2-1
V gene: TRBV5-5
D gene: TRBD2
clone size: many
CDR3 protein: CASSPRLANEQFF
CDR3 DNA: TGTGCCAGCAGCCCGAGACTAGCTAATGAGCAGTTCTTC

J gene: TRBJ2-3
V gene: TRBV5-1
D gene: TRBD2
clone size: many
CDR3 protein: CASSSAGTSDTDTQYF
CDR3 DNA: TGCGCCAGCAGCTCCGCCGGGACTAGCGACACAGATACGCAGTATTTT

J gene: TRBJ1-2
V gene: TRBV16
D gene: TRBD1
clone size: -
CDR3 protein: CASSQYDRGNYGYTF
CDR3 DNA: TGTGCCAGCAGCCAATATGACAGGGGAAACTATGGCTACACCTTC

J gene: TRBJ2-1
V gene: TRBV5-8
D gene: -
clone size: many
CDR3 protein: CASSWGGGRNEQFF
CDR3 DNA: TGTGCCAGCAGCTGGGGTGGGGGACGGAATGAGCAGTTCTTC

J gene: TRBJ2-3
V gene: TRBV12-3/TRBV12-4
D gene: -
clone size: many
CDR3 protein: CASSFDPGWPTKDTDTQYF
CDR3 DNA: TGTGCCAGCAGTTTCGATCCGGGTTGGCCCACAAAGGACACAGATACGCAGTATTTT

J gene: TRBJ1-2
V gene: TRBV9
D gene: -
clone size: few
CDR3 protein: CASSVELRGRRFYGYTF
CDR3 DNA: TGTGCCAGCAGCGTAGAGTTGCGGGGACGGCGATTCTATGGCTACACCTTC

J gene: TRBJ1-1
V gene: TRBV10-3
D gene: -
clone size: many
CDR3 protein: CAIRGTDMNTEAFF
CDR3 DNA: TGTGCCATCAGGGGTACAGACATGAACACTGAAGCTTTCTTT

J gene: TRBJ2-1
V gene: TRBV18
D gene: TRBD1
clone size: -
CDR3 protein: CASSPAGTGIREQFF
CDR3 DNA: TGTGCCAGCTCACCAGCCGGGACAGGGATTAGGGAGCAGTTCTTC

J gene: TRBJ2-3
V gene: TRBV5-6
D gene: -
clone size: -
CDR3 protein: CASSREGAGRGSLNTQYF
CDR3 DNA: TGTGCCAGCAGCCGAGAGGGCGCGGGAAGGGGGTCCTTGAATACGCAGTATTTT

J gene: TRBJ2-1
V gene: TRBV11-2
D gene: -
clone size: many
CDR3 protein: CASSLVSQNEQFF
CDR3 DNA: TGTGCCAGCAGCTTAGTTTCCCAAAATGAGCAGTTCTTC

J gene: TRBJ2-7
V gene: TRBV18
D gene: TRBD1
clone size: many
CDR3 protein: CASSPIAGTGGSEQYF
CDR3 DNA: TGTGCCAGCTCACCTATTGCCGGGACAGGGGGCAGCGAGCAGTACTTC

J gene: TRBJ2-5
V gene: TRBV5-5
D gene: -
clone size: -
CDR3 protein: CASRQLVGRGETQYF
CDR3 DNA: TGTGCCAGCAGACAACTCGTAGGACGGGGAGAGACCCAGTACTTC

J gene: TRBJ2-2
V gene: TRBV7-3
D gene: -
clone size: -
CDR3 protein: CASSFQPGELFF
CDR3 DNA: TGTGCCAGCAGCTTTCAACCCGGGGAGCTGTTTTTT

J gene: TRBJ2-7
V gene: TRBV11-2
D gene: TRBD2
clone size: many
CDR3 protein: CASTRSGRPGYEQYF
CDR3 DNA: TGTGCCAGCACCCGGAGCGGGAGGCCAGGATACGAGCAGTACTTC

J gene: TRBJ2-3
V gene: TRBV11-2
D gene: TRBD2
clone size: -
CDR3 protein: CASSPERGNTDTQYF
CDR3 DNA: TGTGCCAGCAGCCCCGAGCGGGGTAATACAGATACGCAGTATTTT

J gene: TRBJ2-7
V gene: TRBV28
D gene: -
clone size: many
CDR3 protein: CASSSFVRRYEQYF
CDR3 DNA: TGTGCCAGCAGTTCCTTTGTGCGGCGATACGAGCAGTACTTC

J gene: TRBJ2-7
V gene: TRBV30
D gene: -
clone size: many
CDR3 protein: CAWSVPTEQYF
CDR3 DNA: TGTGCCTGGAGTGTACCCACCGAGCAGTACTTC

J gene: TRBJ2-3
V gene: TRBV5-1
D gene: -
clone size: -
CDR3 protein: CASSLDRAPTDTQYF
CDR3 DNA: TGCGCCAGCAGCTTGGACCGGGCCCCCACAGATACGCAGTATTTT

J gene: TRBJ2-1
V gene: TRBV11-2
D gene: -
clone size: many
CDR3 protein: CASSFNGLSSYNEQFF
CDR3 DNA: TGTGCCAGCAGCTTTAACGGGCTGAGCTCCTACAATGAGCAGTTCTTC

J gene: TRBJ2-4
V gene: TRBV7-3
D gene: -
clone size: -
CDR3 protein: CASSSPDSGSNIQYF
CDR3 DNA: TGTGCCAGCAGCTCTCCTGACAGTGGTAGCAACATTCAGTACTTC

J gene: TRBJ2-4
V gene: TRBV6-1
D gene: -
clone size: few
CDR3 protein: CASLPGRESKNIQYF
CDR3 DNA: TGTGCCAGCCTTCCTGGCAGGGAGTCCAAAAACATTCAGTACTTC

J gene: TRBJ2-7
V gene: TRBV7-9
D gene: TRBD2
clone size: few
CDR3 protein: CASRAAGGNYEQYF
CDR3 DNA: TGTGCCAGCAGGGCAGCGGGAGGGAACTACGAGCAGTACTTC

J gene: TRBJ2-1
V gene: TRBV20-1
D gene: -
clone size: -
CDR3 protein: CSARRPGITYEQFF
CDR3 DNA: TGCAGTGCTAGGCGCCCGGGTATCACATATGAGCAGTTCTTC

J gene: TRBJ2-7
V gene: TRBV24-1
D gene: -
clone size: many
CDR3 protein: CATSVGNEQYF
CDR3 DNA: TGTGCCACCAGTGTCGGGAACGAGCAGTACTTC

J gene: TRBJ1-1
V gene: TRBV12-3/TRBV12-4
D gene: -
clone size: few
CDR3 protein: CAGSSDPPGDTEAFF
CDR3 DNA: TGTGCCGGCAGTTCGGACCCTCCCGGGGACACTGAAGCTTTCTTT

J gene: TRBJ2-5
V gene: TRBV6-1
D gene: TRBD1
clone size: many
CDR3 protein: CASRDRLLSWETQYF
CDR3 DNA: TGTGCCAGCAGGGACAGGCTACTGTCGTGGGAGACCCAGTACTTC

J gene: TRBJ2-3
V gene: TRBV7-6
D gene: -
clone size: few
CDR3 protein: CASSLADGTDTQYF
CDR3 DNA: TGTGCCAGCAGCTTAGCGGACGGCACAGATACGCAGTATTTT

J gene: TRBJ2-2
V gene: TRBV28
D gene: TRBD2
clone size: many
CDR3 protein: CASSPQFRTSGYTGELFF
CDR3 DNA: TGTGCCAGCAGTCCCCAATTTCGGACTAGCGGCTACACCGGGGAGCTGTTTTTT

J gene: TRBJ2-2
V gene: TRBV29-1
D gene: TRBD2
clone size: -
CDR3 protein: CSVYGGGAGELFF
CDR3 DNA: TGCAGCGTTTACGGTGGGGGGGCCGGGGAGCTGTTTTTT